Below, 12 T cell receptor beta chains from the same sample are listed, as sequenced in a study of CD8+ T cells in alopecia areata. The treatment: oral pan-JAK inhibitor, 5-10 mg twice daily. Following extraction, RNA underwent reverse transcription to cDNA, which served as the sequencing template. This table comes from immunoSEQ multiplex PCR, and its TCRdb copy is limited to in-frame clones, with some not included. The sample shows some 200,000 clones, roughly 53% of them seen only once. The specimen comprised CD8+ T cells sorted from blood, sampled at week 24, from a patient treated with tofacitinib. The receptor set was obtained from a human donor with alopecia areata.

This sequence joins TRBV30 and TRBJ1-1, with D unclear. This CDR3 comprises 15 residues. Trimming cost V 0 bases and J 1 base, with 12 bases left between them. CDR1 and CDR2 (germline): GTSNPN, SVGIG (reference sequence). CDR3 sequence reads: CAWSVGIGRNTEAFF. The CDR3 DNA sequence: TGTGCCTGGAGTGTGGGTATAGGAAGGAACACTGAAGCTTTCTTT.

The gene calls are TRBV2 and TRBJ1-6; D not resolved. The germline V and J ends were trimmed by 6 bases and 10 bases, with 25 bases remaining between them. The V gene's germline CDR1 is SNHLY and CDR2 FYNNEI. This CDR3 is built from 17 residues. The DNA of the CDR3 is TGTGCCAGCAGCGAAACGCTGATGCCCAGGAAAAACTCACCCCTCCACTTT. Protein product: CASSETLMPRKNSPLHF. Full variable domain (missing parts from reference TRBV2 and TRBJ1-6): EPEVTQTPSHQVTQMGQEVILRCVPISNHLYFYWYRQILGQKVEFLVSFYNNEISEKSEIFDDQFSVERPDGSNFTLKIRSTKLEDSAMYFCASSETLMPRKNSPLHFGNGTRLTVT.

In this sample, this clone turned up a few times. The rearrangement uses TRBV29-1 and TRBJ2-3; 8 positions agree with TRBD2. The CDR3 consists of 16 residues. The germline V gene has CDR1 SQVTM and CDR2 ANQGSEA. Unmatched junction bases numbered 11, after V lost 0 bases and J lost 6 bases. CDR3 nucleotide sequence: TGCAGCGTTGAAGATAATCGCGGGGGGTTCTCCGATACGCAGTATTTT. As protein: CSVEDNRGGFSDTQYF.

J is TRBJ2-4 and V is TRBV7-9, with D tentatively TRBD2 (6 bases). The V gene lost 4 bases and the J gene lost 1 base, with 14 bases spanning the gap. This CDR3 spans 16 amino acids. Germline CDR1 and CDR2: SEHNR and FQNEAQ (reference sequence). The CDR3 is CASSYFGGIAKNIQYF. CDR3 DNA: TGTGCCAGCAGCTATTTCGGGGGAATTGCCAAAAACATTCAGTACTTC.

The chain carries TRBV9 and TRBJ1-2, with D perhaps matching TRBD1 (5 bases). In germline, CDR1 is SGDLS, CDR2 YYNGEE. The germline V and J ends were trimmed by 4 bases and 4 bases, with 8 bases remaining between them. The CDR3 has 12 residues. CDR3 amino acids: CASSSRVYGYTF. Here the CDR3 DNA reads TGTGCCAGCAGCTCCAGGGTCTATGGCTACACCTTC.

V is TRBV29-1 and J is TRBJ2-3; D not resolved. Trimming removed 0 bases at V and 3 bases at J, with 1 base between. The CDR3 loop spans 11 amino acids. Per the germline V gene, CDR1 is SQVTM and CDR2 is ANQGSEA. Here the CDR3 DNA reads TGCAGCGTTGAAGATACAGATACGCAGTATTTT. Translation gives CSVEDTDTQYF.

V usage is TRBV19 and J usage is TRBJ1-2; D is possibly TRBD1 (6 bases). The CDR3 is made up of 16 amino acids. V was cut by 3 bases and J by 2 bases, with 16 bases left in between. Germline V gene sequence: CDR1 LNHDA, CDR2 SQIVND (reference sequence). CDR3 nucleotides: TGTGCCAGTAGTATTCTCTCCGGGGGGCGGAACTATGGCTACACCTTC. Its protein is CASSILSGGRNYGYTF.

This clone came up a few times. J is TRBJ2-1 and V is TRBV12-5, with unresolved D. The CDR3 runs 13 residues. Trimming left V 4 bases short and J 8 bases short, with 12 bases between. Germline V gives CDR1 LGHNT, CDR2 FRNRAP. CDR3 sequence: CASGSNRRDEQFF. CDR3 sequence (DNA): TGTGCTAGTGGTTCCAACCGAAGGGATGAGCAGTTCTTC.

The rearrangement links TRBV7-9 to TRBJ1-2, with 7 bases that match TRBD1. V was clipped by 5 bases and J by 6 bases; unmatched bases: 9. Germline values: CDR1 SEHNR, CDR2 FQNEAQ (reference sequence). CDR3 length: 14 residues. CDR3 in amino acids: CASSPGKGADGYTF. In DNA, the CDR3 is TGTGCCAGCAGCCCCGGCAAGGGGGCCGATGGCTACACCTTC.

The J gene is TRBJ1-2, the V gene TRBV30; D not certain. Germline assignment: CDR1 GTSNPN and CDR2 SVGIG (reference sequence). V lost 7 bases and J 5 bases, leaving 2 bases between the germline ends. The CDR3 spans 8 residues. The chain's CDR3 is CASYGYTF. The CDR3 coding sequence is TGTGCCTCGTATGGCTACACCTTC.

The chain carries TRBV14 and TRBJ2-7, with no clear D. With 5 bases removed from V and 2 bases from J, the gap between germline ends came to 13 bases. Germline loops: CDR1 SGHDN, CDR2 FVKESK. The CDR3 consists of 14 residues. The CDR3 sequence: CASSNSKTPYEQYF. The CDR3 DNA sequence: TGTGCCAGCAGCAACAGCAAAACACCCTACGAGCAGTACTTC.

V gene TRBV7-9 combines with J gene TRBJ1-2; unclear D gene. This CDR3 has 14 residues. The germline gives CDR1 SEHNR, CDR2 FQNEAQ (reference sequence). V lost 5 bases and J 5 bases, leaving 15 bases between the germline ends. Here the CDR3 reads CASSLGDGKYGYTF. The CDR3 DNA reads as TGTGCCAGCAGCCTCGGTGACGGGAAGTATGGCTACACCTTC.